This T cell receptor (beta chain) appears in the sequencing data of a study of shared clonotypes between healthy human individuals. Study summary: Three men and two women, aged 18 to 49, were donors. Every donor yielded three CD4 naive, three CD4 memory, two CD8 naive and one CD8 memory plate.

For this clone: Antigen specificity is unknown.

Overall study results and limits: What naive subsets generally showed was a larger estimated richness than memory subsets showed.

In the sorted-subset replicate PCRs, approximately 200 ng DNA, 25,000 to 30,000 T cell genomes, was used. This table comes from immunoSEQ multiplex PCR, and its TCRdb copy is limited to in-frame clones, with some not included. In the table there are over 950,000 clones, 70% to 85% of which are singletons. This TCR was sampled from a young man in good health. Some clones in this sample may be carry-over from other donors' samples. Sequencing was performed on memory CD4+ T cells from PBMCs. The subset is: CD45RA-negative fraction.

CDR3 nucleotide sequence: TGTGCCAGCAGCCTGCTCGACAGAATCAACTATGGCTACACCTTC. This sequence encodes CASSLLDRINYGYTF. The chain has TRBV5-6 and TRBJ1-2; tentatively, D is TRBD1 (5 bases). Germline CDR1 and CDR2: SGHDT and YYEEEE. V was pared by 4 bases and J by 2 bases, with 15 bases between. This CDR3 comprises 15 residues.